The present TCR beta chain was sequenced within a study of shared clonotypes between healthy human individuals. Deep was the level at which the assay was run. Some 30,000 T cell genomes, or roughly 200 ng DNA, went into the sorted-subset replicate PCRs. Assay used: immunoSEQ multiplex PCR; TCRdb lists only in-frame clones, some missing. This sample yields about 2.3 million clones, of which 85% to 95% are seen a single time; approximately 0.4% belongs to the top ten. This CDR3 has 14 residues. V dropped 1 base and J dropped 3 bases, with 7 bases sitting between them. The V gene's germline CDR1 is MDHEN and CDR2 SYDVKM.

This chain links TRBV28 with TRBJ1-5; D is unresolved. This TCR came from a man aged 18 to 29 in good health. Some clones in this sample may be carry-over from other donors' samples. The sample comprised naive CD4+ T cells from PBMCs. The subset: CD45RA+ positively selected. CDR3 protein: CASSLFRFNQPQHF. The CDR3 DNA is TGTGCCAGCAGTTTATTCAGATTCAATCAGCCCCAGCATTTT.